The present entry profiles one T cell receptor beta chain with its context. PCR amplification relied on 60 Vbeta primers (plus 13 Jbeta primers). Using immunoSEQ multiplex PCR, the repertoire was profiled, and TCRdb retains in-frame clones only, with some absent. The sample yields more than 95,000 clones, 60% to 85% seen once. Germline V lookup: CDR1 KGHSH, CDR2 LQKENI. V lost 4 bases and J lost 3; bases outside the gene matches: 1. This CDR3 spans 14 amino acids. This sample was included in a study of cytomegalovirus exposure and HLA in healthy donors. Study in general: HLA-typed donors contributed about 85 million unique TCRs, which were held in an early data release.

The sequence was obtained from a woman between 35 and 50 years old in good health and CMV-seropositive. The sequenced sample consisted of PBMCs. The chain uses TRBV18 and TRBJ2-1; TRBD2 matches at 9 bases. DNA of the CDR3: TGTGCCAGCTCACGGACTAGCGTCTACAATGAGCAGTTCTTC. As protein: CASSRTSVYNEQFF.